These 19 T cell receptor beta chains came from one sample sequenced in a study of blood T cell repertoires in COVID-19. The method was immunoSEQ multiplex PCR; TCRdb's version includes in-frame clones alone and lacks a portion of them. In the table there are approximately 300,000 clones, about 87% of which are singletons. Source material: PBMCs or T cells enriched from blood (not recorded which). The receptor source for this set is a woman aged 30 to 39 who had recovered from COVID-19.

The chain combines TRBV6-6 with TRBJ2-2; no firm D call. V lost 6 bases and J 3 bases, leaving 11 bases between the germline ends. From germline, CDR1 is MNHNY and CDR2 SVGAGI (reference sequence). The CDR3 spans 14 residues. In DNA form, the CDR3 reads TGTGCCAGCAGGCCTTACAGAGACACCGGGGAGCTGTTTTTT. Translation: CASRPYRDTGELFF.

This chain uses TRBV25-1 with TRBJ2-1, with 7 bases fitting TRBD1. V was pared by 1 base and J by 7 bases, with 4 bases of the junction left unmatched. Germline loops: CDR1 MGHDK, CDR2 SYGVNS. This CDR3 spans 14 amino acids. This chain's CDR3 is CASSELRGRNEQFF. CDR3 DNA sequence: TGTGCCAGCAGTGAATTGAGGGGGCGGAATGAGCAGTTCTTC.

The chain carries TRBV6-5 and TRBJ1-2, with TRBD1 as a possible D gene (5 bases). This CDR3 contains 13 residues. V was shortened by 2 bases and J by 13 bases, with 17 bases between the two germline ends. Germline CDR1 reads MNHEY; CDR2 reads SVGAGI. The CDR3 here is CASSYNTGEGCTF. Here the CDR3 DNA reads TGTGCCAGCAGTTACAATACGGGGGAGGGGTGCACCTTC.

The CDR3 protein is CASSLPTRAYEQYF. For the CDR3, the DNA is TGTGCCAGCAGCTTACCCACTAGGGCATACGAGCAGTACTTC. The chain joins TRBV5-6 to TRBJ2-7; a possible D gene is TRBD2 (5 bases). This CDR3 spans 14 amino acids. With 2 bases removed from V and 4 bases from J, the gap between germline ends came to 13 bases. Per the germline V gene, CDR1 is SGHDT and CDR2 is YYEEEE. Filled out from reference TRBV5-6 and TRBJ2-7, the complete variable domain reads DAGVTQSPTHLIKTRGQQVTLRCSPKSGHDTVSWYQQALGQGPQFIFQYYEEEERQRGNFPDRFSGHQFPNYSSELNVNALLLGDSALYLCASSLPTRAYEQYFGPGTRLTVT.

The V gene is TRBV2, the J gene TRBJ1-2; possibly TRBD1 for D (6 bases). The CDR3 consists of 13 residues. With 4 bases removed from V and 8 bases from J, the gap between germline ends came to 14 bases. Germline loops: CDR1 SNHLY, CDR2 FYNNEI. The CDR3 nucleotides read TGTGCCAGCAGTGCGGGGGGCTTGGAGGGCTACACCTTC. It encodes CASSAGGLEGYTF.

This clone has just one count. The chain recombines TRBV7-2 with TRBJ2-5, with 7 bases lining up with TRBD1. J was trimmed by 0 bases and V by 5 bases; bases with no gene match: 3. CDR1 and CDR2 (germline): SGHTA, FQGNSA. The CDR3 length is 14 residues. The CDR3 here is CASSQGQYQETQYF. The CDR3 DNA is TGTGCCAGCAGCCAGGGACAGTACCAAGAGACCCAGTACTTC.

The chain is built from TRBV5-1 and TRBJ1-2; the match to TRBD1 covers 7 bases. J gave up 5 bases and V 4 bases, and 11 bases lay outside the gene matches. Germline CDR1 and CDR2: SGHRS and YFSETQ. The length of the CDR3 is 15 residues. The CDR3 bases are TGCGCCAGCAGCACCTCAGGGGGACCCAGTTATGGCTACACCTTC. Residues: CASSTSGGPSYGYTF.

The chain is built from TRBV6-6 and TRBJ2-6; D might be TRBD2 (5 bases). V was pared by 5 bases and J by 0 bases, with 17 bases between. Germline values: CDR1 MNHNY, CDR2 SVGAGI (reference sequence). CDR3 size: 18 residues. The CDR3 spells CASSPRGAVNSGANVLTF. The DNA for the CDR3 is TGTGCCAGCAGTCCCCGGGGTGCCGTAAACTCTGGGGCCAACGTCCTGACTTTC.

The genes are TRBV4-1 and TRBJ1-4; unclear D gene. CDR1 and CDR2 from the germline V gene are MGHRA and YSYEKL. Trimming took 2 bases from V and 8 from J, leaving 21 bases between them. The CDR3 consists of 17 residues. The CDR3 loop is CASSQFQNTGDGEKLFF. The DNA of the CDR3 is TGCGCCAGCAGCCAATTTCAAAACACGGGTGACGGGGAAAAACTGTTTTTT.

V gene TRBV29-1 combines with J gene TRBJ2-5, with D possibly being TRBD1 (6 bases). Germline V gives CDR1 SQVTM, CDR2 ANQGSEA. V was shortened by 7 bases and J by 7 bases, with 16 bases between the two germline ends. The CDR3 runs 12 residues. For the CDR3, the DNA is TGCAGCGCGGACAGCCATCTTGGGACCCAGTACTTC. This codes for CSADSHLGTQYF.

The chain employs TRBV7-9 and TRBJ1-2; D unclear. Trimming took off 5 bases at V and 7 bases at J, with 14 bases between the two ends. The CDR3 has 13 residues. Germline-derived CDR1 and CDR2 are SEHNR and FQNEAQ (reference sequence). The CDR3 DNA sequence: TGTGCCAGCAGCCCCGTCACGAACACTGGCTACACCTTC. This gives the protein CASSPVTNTGYTF.

The chain has TRBV19 and TRBJ1-3; 7 bases map to TRBD1. V was pared by 4 bases and J by 2 bases, with 5 bases of the junction left unmatched. Germline-derived CDR1 and CDR2 are LNHDA and SQIVND (reference sequence). There are 15 residues in the CDR3. CDR3 DNA sequence: TGTGCCAGTAGTACCTCAGGGGGGACTGGAAACACCATATATTTT. Translated: CASSTSGGTGNTIYF. The full variable domain, its missing parts supplied by reference TRBV19 and TRBJ1-3, is DGGITQSPKYLFRKEGQNVTLSCEQNLNHDAMYWYRQDPGQGLRLIYYSQIVNDFQKGDIAEGYSVSREKKESFPLTVTSAQKNPTAFYLCASSTSGGTGNTIYFGEGSWLTVV.

The V call is TRBV2, the J call TRBJ1-5; D is unresolved. The ends were cut back, 7 bases at V and 10 bases at J, with 17 bases in the middle. The CDR3 length is 13 residues. Germline-derived CDR1 and CDR2 are SNHLY and FYNNEI. CDR3 sequence reads: CASNPWAQSPQHF. CDR3 nucleotide sequence: TGTGCCAGCAACCCGTGGGCTCAGTCCCCCCAGCATTTT.

This clone occurred a few times. V and J are TRBV27 and TRBJ1-6; D may be TRBD1 (5 bases). Germline V gene sequence: CDR1 MNHEY, CDR2 SMNVEV (reference sequence). CDR3 length: 16 amino acids. The ends were cut back, 5 bases at V and 8 bases at J, with 19 bases in the middle. The CDR3 DNA is TGTGCCAGCAGTCCTCGAGTAGGAAGGGGCGATTCACCCCTCCACTTT. Translation gives CASSPRVGRGDSPLHF.

The rearrangement links TRBV4-1 to TRBJ2-3, with a possible D match to TRBD2 (6 bases). Germline lookup yields CDR1 MGHRA and CDR2 YSYEKL. There are 15 residues in the CDR3. Between the trimmed V and J ends, which lost 2 bases and 5 bases, there was a span of 14 bases. The CDR3 here is CASSQTGLVRDTQYF. The CDR3 nucleotides are TGCGCCAGCAGCCAAACGGGACTCGTTAGAGATACGCAGTATTTT.

This rearrangement joins TRBV28 to TRBJ1-3; D not certain. This CDR3 region has 12 residues. From germline, CDR1 is MDHEN and CDR2 SYDVKM. V dropped 7 bases and J dropped 4 bases, with 8 bases sitting between them. The CDR3 loop reads CASIQSGNTIYF. The CDR3 region has the DNA TGTGCCAGCATCCAGTCCGGAAACACCATATATTTT.

The chain employs TRBV19 and TRBJ2-1; 8 nucleotides align to TRBD2. This CDR3 contains 15 residues. Germline lookup yields CDR1 LNHDA and CDR2 SQIVND (reference sequence). V lost 3 bases and J lost 6; bases outside the gene matches: 7. CDR3 amino acids: CASSMYGGGFNEQFF. CDR3 sequence (DNA): TGTGCCAGTAGTATGTACGGGGGGGGTTTCAATGAGCAGTTCTTC.

Turning to this clone: An end of the junction does not agree with germline; a read error may underlie this. V is TRBV30 and J is TRBJ2-3; 8 positions match TRBD1. The CDR3 sequence is 15 residues long. The germline gives CDR1 GTSNPN, CDR2 SVGIG (reference sequence). CDR3: CAWTLNAGQAPPKDF. DNA of the CDR3: TGTGCCTGGACTCTGAACGCGGGACAGGCCCCACCGAAGGATTTT.

The V gene is TRBV12-5, the J gene TRBJ2-7; 10 nucleotides match TRBD2. Germline V gene lookup returns CDR1 LGHNT and CDR2 FRNRAP. There are 19 residues in the CDR3. The junction had 14 bases not matched to a gene; V was cut back by 3 bases and J by 0 bases. Here the CDR3 reads CASGFQKDLSGGLSYEQYF. The CDR3 DNA follows: TGTGCTAGTGGTTTCCAGAAGGACCTTAGCGGGGGGCTCTCCTACGAGCAGTACTTC.